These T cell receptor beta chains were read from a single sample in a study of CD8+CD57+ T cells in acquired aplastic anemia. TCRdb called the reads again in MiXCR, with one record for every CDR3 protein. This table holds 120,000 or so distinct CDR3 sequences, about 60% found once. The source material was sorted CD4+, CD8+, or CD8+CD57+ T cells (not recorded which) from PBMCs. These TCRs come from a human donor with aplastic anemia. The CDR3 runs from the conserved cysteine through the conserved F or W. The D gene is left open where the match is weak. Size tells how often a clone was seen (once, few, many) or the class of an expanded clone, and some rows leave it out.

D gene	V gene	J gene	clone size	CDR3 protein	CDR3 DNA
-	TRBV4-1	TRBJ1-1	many	CASSNYGTAEAFF	TGCGCCAGCAGCAACTACGGAACCGCTGAAGCTTTCTTT
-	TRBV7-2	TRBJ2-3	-	CASSPDADTQYF	TGTGCCAGCAGCCCAGACGCAGATACGCAGTATTTT
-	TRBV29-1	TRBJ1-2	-	CSTSQGFNYGYTF	TGCAGCACGTCACAGGGTTTTAACTATGGCTACACCTTC
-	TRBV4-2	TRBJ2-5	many	CASSQDRNSETQYF	TGTGCCAGCAGCCAAGACAGGAATTCGGAGACCCAGTACTTC
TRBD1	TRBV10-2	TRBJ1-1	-	CASRQGPMDTEAFF	TGCGCCAGCAGACAGGGGCCCATGGACACTGAAGCTTTCTTT
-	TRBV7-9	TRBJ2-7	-	CASSPRSGQYF	TGTGCCAGCAGCCCTCGCAGTGGGCAGTACTTC
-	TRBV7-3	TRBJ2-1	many	CASSLTGVGDEQFF	TGTGCCAGCAGCTTAACAGGGGTCGGGGATGAGCAGTTCTTC
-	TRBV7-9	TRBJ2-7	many	CASSPLSYEQYF	TGTGCCAGCAGCCCGCTCTCCTACGAGCAGTACTTC
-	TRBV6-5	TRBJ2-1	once	CASSLVHGNEQFF	TGTGCCAGCAGTTTGGTTCACGGAAATGAGCAGTTCTTC
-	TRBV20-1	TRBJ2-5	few	CSATTQETQYF	TGCAGTGCTACTACCCAAGAGACCCAGTACTTC
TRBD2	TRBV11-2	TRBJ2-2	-	CASSLEGGGAFGEPFF	TGTGCCAGCAGCTTAGAAGGCGGGGGGGCCTTCGGGGAGCCGTTTTTT
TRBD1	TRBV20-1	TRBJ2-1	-	CSASGTGQGVFNEQFF	TGCAGTGCTAGCGGTACGGGACAGGGGGTCTTCAATGAGCAGTTCTTC
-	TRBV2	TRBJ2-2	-	CASSAGVTGELFF	TGTGCCAGCAGCGCAGGGGTCACCGGGGAGCTGTTTTTT
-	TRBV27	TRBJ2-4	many	CASKPLGEYVGNIQYF	TGTGCCAGCAAACCCTTGGGGGAGTACGTCGGAAACATTCAGTACTTC
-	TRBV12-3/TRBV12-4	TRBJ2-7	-	CASSFFTYEQYF	TGTGCCAGCAGTTTCTTTACCTACGAGCAGTACTTC
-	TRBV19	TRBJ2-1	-	CASSQGGISAEQFF	TGTGCCAGTAGTCAGGGCGGGATCTCGGCTGAGCAGTTCTTC
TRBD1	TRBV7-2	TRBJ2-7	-	CATEGRTGVGEQYF	TGTGCCACAGAAGGCCGGACAGGGGTTGGCGAGCAGTACTTC
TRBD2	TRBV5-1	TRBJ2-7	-	CASSLGVAGGNEQYF	TGCGCCAGCAGCTTGGGAGTAGCGGGGGGCAACGAGCAGTACTTC
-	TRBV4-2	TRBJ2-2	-	CASSSKAGRANTGELFF	TGTGCCAGCAGCAGTAAAGCGGGCCGCGCGAACACCGGGGAGCTGTTTTTT
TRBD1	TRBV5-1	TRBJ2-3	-	CASSLGQHTDTQYF	TGCGCCAGCAGCCTGGGACAGCACACAGATACGCAGTATTTT
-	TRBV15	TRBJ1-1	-	CATGSTGGNTEAFF	TGTGCCACCGGATCCACGGGAGGGAATACTGAAGCTTTCTTT
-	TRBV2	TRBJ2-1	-	CASRGGLLSEQFF	TGTGCCAGCAGGGGGGGCCTCCTTTCGGAGCAGTTCTTC